This T cell receptor (beta chain) was found in a study of OX40 agonist ivuxolimab in advanced cancers. As concerns this clone: Its specificity is not known.

The data were produced by immunoSEQ multiplex PCR, yet TCRdb's version contains in-frame clones alone and is incomplete. Found here are roughly 80,000 clones, roughly 93% of them singletons; the top ten hold about 0.32%. Study-level results: Expanded clones were, on average, more numerous in CD8+ T cells than in CD4+.

CDR1 is LNHDA and CDR2 is SQIVND in the germline V gene (reference sequence). This CDR3 is built from 14 residues. V lost 7 bases and J lost 7; bases outside the gene matches: 9. Autoimmune disease history or systemic immunosuppression was exclusionary. The origin of this receptor is an adult with an advanced solid tumor such as melanoma, head and neck, liver or kidney cancer. The specimen was CD4+ or CD8+ T cells sorted from blood, collected in a trial of the OX40 agonist ivuxolimab. The chain is built from TRBV19 and TRBJ2-1, with 8 bases lining up with TRBD1. The chain's CDR3 is CASNTPGGRNEQFF. Here the CDR3 DNA reads TGTGCCAGTAATACTCCAGGGGGCCGGAATGAGCAGTTCTTC.